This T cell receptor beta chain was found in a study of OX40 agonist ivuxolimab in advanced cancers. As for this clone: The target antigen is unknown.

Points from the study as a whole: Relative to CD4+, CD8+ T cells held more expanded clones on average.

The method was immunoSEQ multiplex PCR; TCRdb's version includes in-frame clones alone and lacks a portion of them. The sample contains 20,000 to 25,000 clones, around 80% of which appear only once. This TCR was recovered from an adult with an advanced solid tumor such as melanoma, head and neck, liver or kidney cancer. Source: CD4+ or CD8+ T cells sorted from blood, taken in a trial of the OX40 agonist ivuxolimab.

The CDR3: CASSVRGTEAFF. The CDR3 DNA follows: TGTGCCAGCAGCGTGAGGGGGACTGAAGCTTTCTTT. The J gene is TRBJ1-1, the V gene TRBV5-6; D possibly corresponds to TRBD1 (6 bases). CDR1 and CDR2 (germline): SGHDT, YYEEEE. V was cut by 4 bases and J by 5 bases, with 9 bases left in between. The CDR3 length is 12 residues.